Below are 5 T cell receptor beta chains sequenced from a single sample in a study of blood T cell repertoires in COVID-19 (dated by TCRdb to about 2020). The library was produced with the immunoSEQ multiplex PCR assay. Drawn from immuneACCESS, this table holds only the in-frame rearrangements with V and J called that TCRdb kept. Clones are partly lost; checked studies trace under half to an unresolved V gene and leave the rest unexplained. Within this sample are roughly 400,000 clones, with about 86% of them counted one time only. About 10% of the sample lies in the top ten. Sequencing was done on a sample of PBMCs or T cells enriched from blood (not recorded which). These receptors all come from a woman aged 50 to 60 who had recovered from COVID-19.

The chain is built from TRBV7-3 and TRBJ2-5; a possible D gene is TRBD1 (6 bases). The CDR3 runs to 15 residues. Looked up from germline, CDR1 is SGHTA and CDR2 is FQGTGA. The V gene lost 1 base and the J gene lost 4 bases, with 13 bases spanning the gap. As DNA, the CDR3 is TGTGCCAGCAGCTTAAGGCAGGGGTCGGTAGAGACCCAGTACTTC. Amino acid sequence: CASSLRQGSVETQYF. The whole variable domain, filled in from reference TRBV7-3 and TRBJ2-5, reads GAGVSQTPSNKVTEKGKYVELRCDPISGHTALYWYRQSLGQGPEFLIYFQGTGAADDSGLPNDRFFAVRPEGSVSTLKIQRTERGDSAVYLCASSLRQGSVETQYFGPGTRLLVL.

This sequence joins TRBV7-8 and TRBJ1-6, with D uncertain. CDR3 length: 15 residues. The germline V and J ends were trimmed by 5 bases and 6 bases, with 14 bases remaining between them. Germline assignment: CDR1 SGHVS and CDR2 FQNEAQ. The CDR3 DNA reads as TGTGCCAGCAGCCTAAGGGCCGAGGGTAATTCACCCCTCCACTTT. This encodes CASSLRAEGNSPLHF.

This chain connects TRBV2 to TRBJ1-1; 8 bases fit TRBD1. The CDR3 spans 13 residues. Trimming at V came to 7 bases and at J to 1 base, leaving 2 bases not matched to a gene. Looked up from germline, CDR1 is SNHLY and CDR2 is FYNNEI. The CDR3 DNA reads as TGTGCCAGCACCGACAGGGGGAACACTGAAGCTTTCTTT. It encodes CASTDRGNTEAFF.

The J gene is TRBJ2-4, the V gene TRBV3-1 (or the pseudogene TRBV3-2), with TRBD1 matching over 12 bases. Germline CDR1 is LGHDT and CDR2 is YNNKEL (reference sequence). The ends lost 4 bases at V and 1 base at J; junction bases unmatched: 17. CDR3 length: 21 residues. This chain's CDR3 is CASSRGTGGSPGTVAKNIQYF. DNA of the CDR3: TGTGCCAGCAGCCGTGGGACAGGGGGCAGTCCCGGCACGGTGGCCAAAAACATTCAGTACTTC.

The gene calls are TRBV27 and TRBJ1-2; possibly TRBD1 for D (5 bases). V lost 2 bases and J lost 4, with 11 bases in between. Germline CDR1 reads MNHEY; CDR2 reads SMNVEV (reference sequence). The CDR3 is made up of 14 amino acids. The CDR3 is CASSLRQTGYGYTF. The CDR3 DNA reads TGTGCCAGCAGTTTACGACAGACCGGCTATGGCTACACCTTC.